A selection of T cell receptor beta chains follows, all from one sample in a study of shared T cell receptors in the human thymus. Measured with immunoSEQ multiplex PCR; TCRdb has only the in-frame clones, and not every one. The table includes hundreds of thousands of clones, approximately 95% detected once. Specimen: thymocytes. These receptors all come from a human donor. Each CDR3 is given with its conserved first and last residue. D genes are given only for firm matches. Clone size is stated in some rows and not others, as once, few, many or a class when expanded.

v_gene: TRBV10-2; abundance: .; d_gene: TRBD2; j_gene: TRBJ2-2; CDR3nt: TGCGCCAGCAGTGGGCCCCACGGGAGGCGCACCGGGGAGCTGTTTTTT; CDR3aa: CASSGPHGRRTGELFF
v_gene: TRBV6-1; abundance: .; d_gene: .; j_gene: TRBJ2-3; CDR3nt: TGTGCCAGCAACGAAGCCCCGCGACTAGGCGATACGCAGTATTTT; CDR3aa: CASNEAPRLGDTQYF
v_gene: TRBV6-1; abundance: .; d_gene: TRBD2; j_gene: TRBJ2-5; CDR3nt: TGTGCCAGCAGTGGGACTAGCGGGAGGGCCGTGGAGACCCAGTACTTC; CDR3aa: CASSGTSGRAVETQYF
v_gene: TRBV11-2; abundance: once; d_gene: .; j_gene: TRBJ2-1; CDR3nt: TGTGCCAGCAGCCCCCCCCTAACGGTAAGCTCCTACAATGAGCAGTTCTTC; CDR3aa: CASSPPLTVSSYNEQFF
v_gene: TRBV11-3; abundance: once; d_gene: .; j_gene: TRBJ2-2; CDR3nt: TGTGCCCCCTCGTCGGGTCCTAACACCGGGGAGCTGTTTTTT; CDR3aa: CAPSSGPNTGELFF
v_gene: TRBV10-3; abundance: .; d_gene: TRBD2; j_gene: TRBJ2-1; CDR3nt: TGTGCCATCAGTGATCTCGGGAGCATAGCGGGAAAGTACAATGAGCAGTTCTTC; CDR3aa: CAISDLGSIAGKYNEQFF
v_gene: TRBV11-2; abundance: .; d_gene: TRBD2; j_gene: TRBJ2-1; CDR3nt: TGTGCCAGCAGCTTAACACTTTCTAGCGGAGGCGGAGAGCAGTTCTTC; CDR3aa: CASSLTLSSGGGEQFF
v_gene: TRBV27; abundance: .; d_gene: TRBD1; j_gene: TRBJ1-1; CDR3nt: TGTGCCAGCAGTTTGGAGGGGGCCTTGAACACTGAAGCTTTCTTT; CDR3aa: CASSLEGALNTEAFF
v_gene: TRBV7-2; abundance: .; d_gene: TRBD2; j_gene: TRBJ2-1; CDR3nt: TGTGCCAGCAGCCTTAACACCGGACTAGCGGACTCCAATGAGCAGTTCTTC; CDR3aa: CASSLNTGLADSNEQFF
v_gene: TRBV30; abundance: .; d_gene: TRBD2; j_gene: TRBJ2-2; CDR3nt: TGTGCCTGGAGTACGCACCTAGCGGTGAACACCGGGGAGCTGTTTTTT; CDR3aa: CAWSTHLAVNTGELFF
v_gene: TRBV5-4; abundance: .; d_gene: .; j_gene: TRBJ2-3; CDR3nt: TGTGCCAGCAGCGACCGGGTCGTTCCTAGCACAGATACGCAGTATTTT; CDR3aa: CASSDRVVPSTDTQYF
v_gene: TRBV27; abundance: .; d_gene: .; j_gene: TRBJ1-1; CDR3nt: TGTGCCAGCAGTTTCGCCGGGAACACTGAAGCTTTCTTT; CDR3aa: CASSFAGNTEAFF
v_gene: TRBV5-4; abundance: .; d_gene: TRBD2; j_gene: TRBJ2-3; CDR3nt: TGTGCCAGCAGCTTGGAGGGGACTAGCGCTAGCACAGATACGCAGTATTTT; CDR3aa: CASSLEGTSASTDTQYF
v_gene: TRBV6-1; abundance: few; d_gene: TRBD2; j_gene: TRBJ2-7; CDR3nt: TGTGCCAGCAGTGAACTTGGGATAGCGGGACCTGGGGACGAGCAGTACTTC; CDR3aa: CASSELGIAGPGDEQYF
v_gene: TRBV5-6; abundance: .; d_gene: .; j_gene: TRBJ1-3; CDR3nt: TGTGCCAGCAGCTTAGCCCGGAACGTCCTCTCTGGAAACACCATATATTTT; CDR3aa: CASSLARNVLSGNTIYF
v_gene: TRBV7-3; abundance: .; d_gene: .; j_gene: TRBJ2-4; CDR3nt: TGTGCCAGCAGCTTATTGGGTTGGGCGGAGAGAAACATTCAGTACTTC; CDR3aa: CASSLLGWAERNIQYF
v_gene: TRBV7-9; abundance: .; d_gene: TRBD2; j_gene: TRBJ2-3; CDR3nt: TGTGCCAGCAGCCCGGGACTAGCGGAGGTCACAGATACGCAGTATTTT; CDR3aa: CASSPGLAEVTDTQYF
v_gene: TRBV18; abundance: .; d_gene: .; j_gene: TRBJ2-1; CDR3nt: TGTGCCAGCTCACCACTAGGGTTCTTC; CDR3aa: CASSPLGFF